Presented here are 18 T cell receptor beta chains from one specimen sequenced in a study of blood T cell repertoires in COVID-19. Sequencing was performed with immunoSEQ multiplex PCR; in TCRdb, only in-frame clones are kept and a portion is missing. The sample records 40,000 to 50,000 clones, around 89% being singletons. Sequenced: peripheral blood. These receptors were taken from a young man with active or convalescent COVID-19.

The chain links TRBV5-6 to TRBJ1-4; 7 bases agree with TRBD1. CDR3 length: 12 amino acids. The germline CDR1 and CDR2 sequences are SGHDT and YYEEEE. With V trimmed by 5 bases and J by 10 bases, 5 bases remained unmatched. For the CDR3, the DNA is TGTGCCAGCAGTTCGGCAGGGGGAAAACTGTTTTTT. It is translated as CASSSAGGKLFF.

CDR3 sequence: CATSRDRELWETQYF. DNA of the CDR3: TGTGCCACCAGCAGGGACAGGGAACTGTGGGAGACCCAGTACTTC. The J gene is TRBJ2-5, the V gene TRBV15, with 8 bases matching TRBD1. After removal of 3 bases from V and 5 bases from J, the junction contained 8 bases not matched to a gene. The germline gives CDR1 LNHNV, CDR2 YYDKDF (reference sequence). CDR3 length: 15 amino acids.

The chain uses TRBV18 and TRBJ1-6; 10 bases agree with TRBD1. The CDR3 totals 16 residues. V was clipped by 1 base and J by 7 bases; unmatched bases: 4. Germline V gene lookup returns CDR1 KGHSH and CDR2 LQKENI. The CDR3: CASSPREGQGNSPLHF. CDR3 bases: TGTGCCAGCTCACCACGCGAGGGACAGGGGAATTCACCCCTCCACTTT.

This chain links TRBV6-2 or TRBV6-3 with TRBJ1-4; 7 bases are a match to TRBD1. CDR1 and CDR2 from the germline V gene are MNHEY and SVGEGT. After removal of 5 bases from V and 2 bases from J, the junction contained 8 bases not matched to a gene. This CDR3 has 16 amino acids. The CDR3 here is CASSTRDSGTNEKLFF. The CDR3 coding sequence is TGTGCCAGCAGTACCCGGGACAGCGGTACTAATGAAAAACTGTTTTTT.

The chain employs TRBV11-2 and TRBJ2-7, with 9 bases that match TRBD1. CDR1 and CDR2 (germline): SGHAT, FQNNGV. V was clipped by 1 base and J by 2 bases; unmatched bases: 6. There are 16 residues in the CDR3. The CDR3 loop is CASSLGTGDGAYEQYV. In nucleotides, the CDR3 is TGTGCCAGCAGCTTAGGGACAGGGGATGGGGCCTACGAGCAGTACGTC.

CDR3 protein: CASSDSDREQFF. CDR3 DNA: TGTGCCAGCAGTGATTCGGACAGGGAGCAGTTCTTC. The chain carries TRBV2 and TRBJ2-1, with 7 positions matching TRBD1. The CDR3 runs to 12 residues. Germline V gene data show CDR1 as SNHLY and CDR2 as FYNNEI. V shed 3 bases and J 10 bases; nucleotides not matched to a gene: 3.

The V call is TRBV29-1, the J call TRBJ2-1; D is uncertain. The CDR3 contains 13 residues. Germline-derived CDR1 and CDR2 are SQVTM and ANQGSEA. Trimming removed 4 bases from V and 5 bases from J, with 12 bases in between. As DNA, the CDR3 is TGCAGCGTTGTAAGGCAGGTCAACAATGAGCAGTTCTTC. Translating gives CSVVRQVNNEQFF.

Only one count was recorded for this clone. This chain uses TRBV7-9 with TRBJ1-5; 10 bases fit TRBD1. The CDR3 totals 15 residues. In germline, CDR1 is SEHNR, CDR2 FQNEAQ (reference sequence). The J segment lost 7 bases and the V segment lost 1 base, leaving 4 bases of the junction unmatched. CDR3 bases: TGTGCCAGCAGCTTAGAGGGGGACAGGGGCCAGCCCCAGCATTTT. Translating gives CASSLEGDRGQPQHF.

The chain is built from TRBV15 and TRBJ1-1; TRBD1 is a possible D gene (6 bases). Germline V gene lookup returns CDR1 LNHNV and CDR2 YYDKDF (reference sequence). V lost 5 bases, J lost 4 bases, and 14 bases lay in between. CDR3 length: 14 residues. This chain's CDR3 is CATSEQGMGTEAFF. CDR3 bases: TGTGCCACCAGCGAACAGGGTATGGGCACTGAAGCTTTCTTT.

The CDR3 DNA follows: TGCAGTGCTAGTATGTTAGGAGGAAATGAGCAGTTCTTC. Encoded protein: CSASMLGGNEQFF. The chain combines TRBV20-1 with TRBJ2-1, with D perhaps TRBD2 (5 bases). CDR3 length: 13 amino acids. Trimming shortened V by 3 bases and J by 7 bases, and 13 bases separated the two germline ends. Germline CDR1 is DFQATT and CDR2 is SNEGSKA (reference sequence).

The CDR3 is CASSPSSRVVNSPLHF. The CDR3, as DNA: TGTGCCAGCTCACCAAGTAGCAGGGTGGTTAATTCACCCCTCCACTTT. This sequence joins TRBV18 and TRBJ1-6; possibly TRBD1 for D (5 bases). Trimming took 2 bases from V and 6 from J, leaving 14 bases between them. The CDR3 has 16 amino acids. From germline, CDR1 is KGHSH and CDR2 LQKENI.

V gene TRBV9 combines with J gene TRBJ2-1, with 12 nucleotides matching TRBD2. This CDR3 has 15 residues. The V segment lost 4 bases and the J segment 5 bases; nucleotides outside the gene matches: 4. Germline values: CDR1 SGDLS, CDR2 YYNGEE. CDR3 residues: CASSSGLAGHNEQFF. The DNA of the CDR3 is TGTGCCAGCAGCTCGGGACTAGCGGGCCACAATGAGCAGTTCTTC.

The chain is built from TRBV29-1 and TRBJ1-2, with TRBD1 as a possible D gene (5 bases). CDR1 SQVTM and CDR2 ANQGSEA come from the germline V gene. This CDR3 is 13 amino acids long. With 6 bases removed from V and 4 bases from J, the gap between germline ends came to 15 bases. The CDR3 loop is CSVDRQIRYGYTF. CDR3 nucleotide sequence: TGCAGCGTGGACCGACAGATCCGCTATGGCTACACCTTC.

V and J are TRBV7-8 and TRBJ1-2; tentative D call: TRBD1 (6 bases). The V end lost 5 bases, the J end lost 1 base, and 11 bases lay between the germline ends. The CDR3 contains 14 residues. The germline CDR1 and CDR2 sequences are SGHVS and FQNEAQ. CDR3 nucleotide sequence: TGTGCCAGCAGCCCCGGACAGCATAACTATGGCTACACCTTC. It translates to CASSPGQHNYGYTF.

The chain links TRBV27 to TRBJ1-2, with a possible D match to TRBD1 (5 bases). Germline assignment: CDR1 MNHEY and CDR2 SMNVEV (reference sequence). The CDR3 is 14 amino acids. V was shortened by 8 bases and J by 8 bases, with 21 bases between the two germline ends. The chain's CDR3 is CASSWGPSTGGYTF. In DNA form, the CDR3 reads TGTGCCAGCTCCTGGGGCCCCAGCACCGGCGGCTACACCTTC.

V and J are TRBV5-6 and TRBJ1-4; D remains unclear. Germline V gives CDR1 SGHDT, CDR2 YYEEEE. The CDR3 is made up of 12 amino acids. V dropped 6 bases and J dropped 8 bases, with 11 bases sitting between them. CDR3 nucleotides: TGTGCCAGCACCGCTTTGGAGGAAAAACTGTTTTTT. This sequence encodes CASTALEEKLFF. The entire variable domain, with the rest obtained from reference TRBV5-6 and TRBJ1-4, is as follows: DAGVTQSPTHLIKTRGQQVTLRCSPKSGHDTVSWYQQALGQGPQFIFQYYEEEERQRGNFPDRFSGHQFPNYSSELNVNALLLGDSALYLCASTALEEKLFFGSGTQLSVL.

With regard to this clone: At one boundary the junction diverges from the germline segment, which might be a read error. This chain links TRBV12-3 or TRBV12-4 with TRBJ1-3, with D hard to call. The length of the CDR3 is 11 residues. CDR3 loop: CATFSRNTIYF. In DNA form, the CDR3 reads TGTGCCACATTCTCTAGAAACACCATATATTTT.

CDR3 in DNA: TGTGCCAGCAGTTACGGCGGAGCCTATGGCTACACCTTC. It is translated as CASSYGGAYGYTF. This sequence joins TRBV6-5 and TRBJ1-2; D is ambiguous. The germline V and J ends were trimmed by 2 bases and 4 bases, with 8 bases remaining between them. Germline-derived CDR1 and CDR2 are MNHEY and SVGAGI. The CDR3 length is 13 residues.